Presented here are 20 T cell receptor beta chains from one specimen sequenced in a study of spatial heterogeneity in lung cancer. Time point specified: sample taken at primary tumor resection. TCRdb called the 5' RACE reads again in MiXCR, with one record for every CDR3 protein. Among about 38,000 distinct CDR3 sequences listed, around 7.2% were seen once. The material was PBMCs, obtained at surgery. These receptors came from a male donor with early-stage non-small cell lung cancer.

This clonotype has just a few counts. The CDR3 bases are TGTGCCATCAGTGAGTCGGGCAGGGGGACGAATGGCTACACCTTC. Translated, it gives CAISESGRGTNGYTF. J is TRBJ1-2 and V is TRBV10-3; 7 bases agree with TRBD1. The trim removed 0 bases at V and 6 bases at J, leaving 7 bases unmatched. This CDR3 spans 15 amino acids. Germline assignment: CDR1 ENHRY and CDR2 SYGVKD.

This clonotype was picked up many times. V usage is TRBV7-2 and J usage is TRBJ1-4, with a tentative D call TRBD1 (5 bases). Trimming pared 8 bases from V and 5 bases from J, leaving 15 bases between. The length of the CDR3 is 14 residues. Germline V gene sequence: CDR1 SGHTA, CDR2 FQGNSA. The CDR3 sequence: CASGDDSVNEKLFF. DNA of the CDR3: TGTGCCAGCGGCGACGACAGCGTAAATGAAAAACTGTTTTTT.

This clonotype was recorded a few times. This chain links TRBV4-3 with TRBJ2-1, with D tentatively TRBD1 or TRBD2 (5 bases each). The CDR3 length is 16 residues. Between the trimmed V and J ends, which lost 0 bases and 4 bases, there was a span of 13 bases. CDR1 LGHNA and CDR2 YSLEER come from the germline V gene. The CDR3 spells CASSQETGRRYNEQFF. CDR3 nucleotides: TGCGCCAGCAGCCAAGAGACGGGACGCCGGTACAATGAGCAGTTCTTC.

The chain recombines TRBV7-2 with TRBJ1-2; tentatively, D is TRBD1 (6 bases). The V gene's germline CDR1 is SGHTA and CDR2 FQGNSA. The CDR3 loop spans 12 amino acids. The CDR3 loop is CASTGGGYGYTF. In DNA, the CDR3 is TGTGCTTCGACTGGGGGCGGCTATGGCTACACCTTC.

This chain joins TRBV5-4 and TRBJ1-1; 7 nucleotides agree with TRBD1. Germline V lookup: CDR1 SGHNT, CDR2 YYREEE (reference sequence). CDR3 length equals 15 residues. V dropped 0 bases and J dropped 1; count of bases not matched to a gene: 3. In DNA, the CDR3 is TGTGCCAGCAGCTTGGCCGGGACAGCGAACACTGAAGCTTTCTTT. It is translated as CASSLAGTANTEAFF.

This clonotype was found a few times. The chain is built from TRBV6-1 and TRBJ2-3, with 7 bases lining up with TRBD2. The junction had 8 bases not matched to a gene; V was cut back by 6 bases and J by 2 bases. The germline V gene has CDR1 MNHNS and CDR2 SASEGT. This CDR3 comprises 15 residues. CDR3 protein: CASSPFGGDTDTQYF. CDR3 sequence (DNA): TGTGCCAGCAGCCCTTTTGGGGGGGACACAGATACGCAGTATTTT.

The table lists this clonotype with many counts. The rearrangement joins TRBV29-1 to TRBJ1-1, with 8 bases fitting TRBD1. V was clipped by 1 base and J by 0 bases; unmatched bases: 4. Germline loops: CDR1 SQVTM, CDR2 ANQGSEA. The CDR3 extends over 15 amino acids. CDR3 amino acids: CSVEGAGGLNTEAFF. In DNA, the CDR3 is TGCAGCGTTGAAGGCGCAGGGGGCCTGAACACTGAAGCTTTCTTT.

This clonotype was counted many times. The DNA of the CDR3 is TGCGCCAGCAGAACCGGAGATTACACCGGGGAGCTGTTTTTT. It codes for CASRTGDYTGELFF. The chain uses TRBV5-1 and TRBJ2-2; no reliable D call. There are 14 residues in the CDR3. The V end was cut by 5 bases, the J end by 3 bases, with 11 bases between. Germline CDR1 SGHRS, CDR2 YFSETQ. The whole variable domain, remainder taken from reference TRBV5-1 and TRBJ2-2, is KAGVTQTPRYLIKTRGQQVTLSCSPISGHRSVSWYQQTPGQGLQFLFEYFSETQRNKGNFPGRFSGRQFSNSRSEMNVSTLELGDSALYLCASRTGDYTGELFFGEGSRLTVL.

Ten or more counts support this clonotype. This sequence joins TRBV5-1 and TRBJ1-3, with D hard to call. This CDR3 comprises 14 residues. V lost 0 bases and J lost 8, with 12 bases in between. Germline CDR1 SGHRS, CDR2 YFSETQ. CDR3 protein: CASSLGPHSDTIYF. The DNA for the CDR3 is TGCGCCAGCAGCTTGGGACCACACTCGGACACCATATATTTT.

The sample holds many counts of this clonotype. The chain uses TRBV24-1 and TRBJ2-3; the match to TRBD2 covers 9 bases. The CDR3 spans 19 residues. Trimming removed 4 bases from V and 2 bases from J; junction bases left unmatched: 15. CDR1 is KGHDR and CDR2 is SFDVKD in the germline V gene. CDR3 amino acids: CATSEYSPSSGKLTDTQYF. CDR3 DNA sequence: TGTGCCACCAGTGAGTACTCTCCCTCTAGCGGGAAACTCACAGATACGCAGTATTTT.

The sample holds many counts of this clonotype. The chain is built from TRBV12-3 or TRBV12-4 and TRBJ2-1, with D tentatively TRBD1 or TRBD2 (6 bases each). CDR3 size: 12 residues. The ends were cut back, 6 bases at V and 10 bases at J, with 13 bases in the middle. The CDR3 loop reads CASSSQGGEQFF. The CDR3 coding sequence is TGTGCCAGCAGCTCCCAAGGGGGGGAGCAGTTCTTC.

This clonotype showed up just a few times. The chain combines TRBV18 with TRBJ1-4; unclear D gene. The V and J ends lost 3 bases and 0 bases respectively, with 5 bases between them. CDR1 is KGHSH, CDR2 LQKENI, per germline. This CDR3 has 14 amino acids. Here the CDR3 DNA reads TGTGCCAGCTCACCGATAGCAACTAATGAAAAACTGTTTTTT. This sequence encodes CASSPIATNEKLFF.

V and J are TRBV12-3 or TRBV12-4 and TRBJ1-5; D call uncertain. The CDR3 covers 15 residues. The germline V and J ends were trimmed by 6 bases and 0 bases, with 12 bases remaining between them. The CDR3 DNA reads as TGTGCCAGCAGGGCCGAGGAGCATAGCAATCAGCCCCAGCATTTT. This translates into CASRAEEHSNQPQHF.

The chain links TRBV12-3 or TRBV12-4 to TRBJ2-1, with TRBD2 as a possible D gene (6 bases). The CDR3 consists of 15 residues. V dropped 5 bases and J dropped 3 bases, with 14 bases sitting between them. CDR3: CASSPGTSNYNEQFF. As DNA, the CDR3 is TGTGCCAGCAGTCCCGGGACTTCCAACTACAATGAGCAGTTCTTC.

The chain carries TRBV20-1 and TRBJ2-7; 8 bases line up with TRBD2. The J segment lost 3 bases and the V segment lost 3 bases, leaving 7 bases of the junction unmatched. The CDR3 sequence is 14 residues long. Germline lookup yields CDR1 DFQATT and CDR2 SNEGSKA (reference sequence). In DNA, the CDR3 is TGCAGTGCTAGGGGCGGGGGGAGTAGCTACGAGCAGTACTTC. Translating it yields CSARGGGSSYEQYF.

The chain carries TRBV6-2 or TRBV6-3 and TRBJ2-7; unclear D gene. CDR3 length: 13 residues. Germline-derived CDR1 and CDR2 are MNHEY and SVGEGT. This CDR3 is CASSYSGRPQLNV. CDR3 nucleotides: TGTGCCAGCAGTTACTCCGGCAGGCCACAGTTAAACGTC.

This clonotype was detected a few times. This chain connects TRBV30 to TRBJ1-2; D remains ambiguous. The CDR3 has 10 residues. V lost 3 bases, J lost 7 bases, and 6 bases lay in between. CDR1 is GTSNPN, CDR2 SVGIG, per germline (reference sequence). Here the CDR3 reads CAWRGIGYTF. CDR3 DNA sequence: TGTGCCTGGAGAGGGATTGGCTACACCTTC.

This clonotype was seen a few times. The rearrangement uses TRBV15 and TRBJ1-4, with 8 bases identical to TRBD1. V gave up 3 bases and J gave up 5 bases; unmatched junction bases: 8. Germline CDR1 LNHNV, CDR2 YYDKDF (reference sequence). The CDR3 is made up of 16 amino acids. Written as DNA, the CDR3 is TGTGCCACCAGCAGCAAGTCAAGGACAGGGAATGAAAAACTGTTTTTT. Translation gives CATSSKSRTGNEKLFF.

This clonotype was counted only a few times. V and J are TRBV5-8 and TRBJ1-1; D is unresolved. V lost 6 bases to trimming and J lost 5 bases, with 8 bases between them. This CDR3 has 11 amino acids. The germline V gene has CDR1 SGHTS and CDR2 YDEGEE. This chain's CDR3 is CASTGVTEAFF. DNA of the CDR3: TGTGCCAGCACCGGGGTGACTGAAGCTTTCTTT.

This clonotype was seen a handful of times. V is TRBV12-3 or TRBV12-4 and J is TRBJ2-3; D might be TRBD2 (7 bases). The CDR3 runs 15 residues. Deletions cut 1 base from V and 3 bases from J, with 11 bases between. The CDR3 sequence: CASSLVGGPTDTQYF. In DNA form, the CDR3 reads TGTGCCAGCAGTTTAGTCGGGGGGCCAACAGATACGCAGTATTTT.